This record concerns one T cell receptor beta chain sequence. With 3 bases removed from V and 5 bases from J, the gap between germline ends came to 7 bases. This CDR3 has 12 amino acids. CDR1 is MGHDK and CDR2 is SYGVNS in the germline V gene. Amplification used 60 Vbeta primers and 13 Jbeta primers. The assay was immunoSEQ multiplex PCR, and TCRdb's table has in-frame clones only and misses some. The profile shows under 300,000 clones, approximately 70% of them singletons. This sample stems from a study of cytomegalovirus exposure and HLA in healthy donors. The sample was PBMCs. The chain uses TRBV25-1 and TRBJ2-5; TRBD1 might be the D (5 bases). The TCR was taken from a female donor in good health and CMV-seronegative. The chain's CDR3 is CASSDRQETQYF. Written as DNA, the CDR3 is TGTGCCAGCAGTGACCGACAGGAGACCCAGTACTTC.